This is a list of T cell receptor beta chains from one sample in a study of control samples from healthy donors and cancer patients. Clones were read by immunoSEQ multiplex PCR, and TCRdb kept only the in-frame ones, dropping some. The table records about 100,000 clones, around 88% of them present only once. The sample was blood. Receptors originate from a man aged 30-40 years in good health. Both conserved end residues are part of each CDR3. The order of the fields is clone size, J gene, D gene, V gene, CDR3 length, CDR3 protein, CDR3 DNA. The D gene is left open where the match is weak. The size of a clone is reported for some rows only, either as once, few or many, or as a class for expanded clones.

>once|TRBJ2-3|TRBD2|TRBV7-2|15
CASSQSSGRVDTQYF
TGTGCCAGCAGTCAATCTAGCGGGAGGGTCGATACGCAGTATTTT
>once|TRBJ1-1|.|TRBV19|12
CASSPLNTEAFF
TGTGCCAGTAGCCCTCTTAACACTGAAGCTTTCTTT
>.|TRBJ1-2|.|TRBV11-2|12
CASSHTRDGYTF
TGTGCCAGCAGCCACACCAGGGATGGCTACACCTTC
>.|TRBJ1-4|.|TRBV2|17
CASSYLGSVATNEKLFF
TGTGCCAGCAGCTACTTGGGATCTGTCGCAACTAATGAAAAACTGTTTTTT
>once|TRBJ1-6|.|TRBV30|14
CAWSRGEANSPLHF
TGTGCCTGGAGTCGAGGGGAGGCGAATTCACCCCTCCACTTT
>.|TRBJ2-1|.|TRBV20-1|15
CSASVPKALSNEQFF
TGCAGTGCTAGTGTCCCGAAAGCCCTCTCGAATGAGCAGTTCTTC
>.|TRBJ2-2|TRBD2|TRBV15|18
CATSRDRTSGTNTGELFF
TGTGCCACCAGCAGAGATCGGACTAGCGGGACCAACACCGGGGAGCTGTTTTTT
>.|TRBJ2-3|.|TRBV5-4|13
CASSSSGPDTQYF
TGTGCCAGCAGCTCATCGGGCCCAGATACGCAGTATTTT
>.|TRBJ2-6|TRBD1|TRBV6-2/TRBV6-3|19
CASTYHPGQENSGANVLTF
TGTGCCAGCACTTATCATCCGGGACAGGAAAACTCTGGGGCCAACGTCCTGACTTTC
>.|TRBJ1-2|.|TRBV25-1|13
CASSEEWGYGYTF
TGTGCCAGCAGTGAAGAGTGGGGCTATGGCTACACCTTC
>.|TRBJ1-4|TRBD1|TRBV7-2|14
CASSRDRGNEKLFF
TGTGCCAGCAGCAGGGACAGGGGAAATGAAAAACTGTTTTTT
>once|TRBJ1-1|.|TRBV5-1|15
CASSLEDASNTEAFF
TGCGCCAGCAGCTTGGAGGACGCTTCAAACACTGAAGCTTTCTTT
>.|TRBJ1-1|.|TRBV20-1|11
CSAWDYTEAFF
TGCAGTGCTTGGGATTACACTGAAGCTTTCTTT
>.|TRBJ1-6|TRBD1|TRBV5-1|15
CASSLDSGGNSPLHF
TGCGCCAGCAGCTTGGATTCAGGGGGTAATTCACCCCTCCACTTT
>.|TRBJ1-1|TRBD1|TRBV6-6|19
CASSLTPPGGPYRWTEAFF
TGTGCCAGCAGTCTCACACCCCCAGGGGGGCCGTACCGGTGGACTGAAGCTTTCTTT
>.|TRBJ1-5|.|TRBV9|14
CASSVAGLNQPQHF
TGTGCCAGCAGCGTAGCAGGGCTGAATCAGCCCCAGCATTTT
>once|TRBJ1-5|.|TRBV18|16
CASSSRGAGVDQPQHF
TGTGCCAGCTCCTCTCGGGGGGCAGGGGTTGATCAGCCCCAGCATTTT
>.|TRBJ1-2|.|TRBV5-1|14
CASSLEGSNYGYTF
TGCGCCAGCAGCTTGGAAGGCTCTAACTATGGCTACACCTTC
>.|TRBJ1-3|.|TRBV5-8|12
CASSLGQSLEYF
TGTGCCAGCAGTCTTGGACAGAGCCTGGAATATTTT
>.|TRBJ2-5|TRBD2|TRBV5-1|17
CASSRGLAGFPQETQYF
TGCGCCAGCAGCAGAGGACTAGCGGGGTTCCCCCAAGAGACCCAGTACTTC
>.|TRBJ2-2|.|TRBV6-4|14
CASSSDRLTGELFF
TGTGCCAGCAGTTCTGACAGGCTCACCGGGGAGCTGTTTTTT
>.|TRBJ2-7|.|TRBV7-9|14
CASSPPSVLPEQYF
TGTGCCAGCAGTCCCCCTAGCGTCCTACCCGAGCAGTACTTC
>.|TRBJ2-7|TRBD2|TRBV9|23
CASSVGVFRTGPRAREEYYEQYF
TGTGCCAGCAGCGTAGGAGTTTTCCGAACGGGTCCTCGTGCGCGGGAGGAATACTACGAGCAGTACTTC
>.|TRBJ2-7|.|TRBV28|12
CASSSGLLEQYF
TGTGCCAGCAGTAGCGGACTCCTCGAGCAGTACTTC
>.|TRBJ1-2|TRBD1|TRBV20-1|17
CSASGPQGGSLGSGYTF
TGCAGTGCTAGTGGCCCGCAGGGGGGAAGTCTGGGCTCTGGCTACACCTTC
>.|TRBJ2-5|.|TRBV27|13
CASSFPNAQTQYF
TGTGCCAGCAGTTTTCCTAACGCGCAGACCCAGTACTTC
>.|TRBJ2-7|.|TRBV6-5|15
CASSSPRAGAYEQYF
TGTGCCAGCAGTTCACCCCGGGCAGGGGCCTACGAGCAGTACTTC
>.|TRBJ2-5|.|TRBV2|17
CASSEADGPGLVETQYF
TGTGCCAGCAGTGAAGCTGATGGGCCGGGCTTGGTGGAGACCCAGTACTTC
>.|TRBJ1-1|TRBD1|TRBV7-8|16
CASSTRDSLMNTEAFF
TGTGCCAGCAGCACGAGGGACAGCCTAATGAACACTGAAGCTTTCTTT
>.|TRBJ2-1|TRBD1|TRBV6-6|14
CASNDRGATNEQFF
TGTGCCAGCAACGACAGGGGAGCAACCAATGAGCAGTTCTTC
>.|TRBJ2-2|TRBD2|TRBV3-1/TRBV3-2|16
CASSLAGTSVSGELFF
TGTGCCAGCAGCCTCGCCGGGACTAGCGTGTCCGGGGAGCTGTTTTTT
>.|TRBJ2-2|TRBD1|TRBV28|16
CASRDPGQRITGELFF
TGTGCCAGCAGAGACCCGGGACAGAGAATCACCGGGGAGCTGTTTTTT
>.|TRBJ1-2|.|TRBV5-6|13
CASSPTGDYGYTF
TGTGCCAGCAGCCCTACGGGCGACTATGGCTACACCTTC
>once|TRBJ2-5|.|TRBV27|12
CASIPTSLTQYF
TGTGCCAGCATCCCGACTAGTTTGACCCAGTACTTC
>.|TRBJ1-2|TRBD1|TRBV14|13
CASSSRTGPGYTF
TGTGCCAGCAGCTCTCGGACAGGGCCTGGCTACACCTTC
>.|TRBJ2-5|.|TRBV30|12
CAGSFAGGTQYF
TGTGCCGGAAGTTTTGCCGGAGGGACCCAGTACTTC
>.|TRBJ2-5|TRBD2|TRBV7-6|16
CASSLGALAGPETQYF
TGTGCCAGCAGCTTAGGAGCTCTAGCGGGACCCGAGACCCAGTACTTC
>.|TRBJ2-3|TRBD1|TRBV24-1|16
CATSDPWTGEADTQYF
TGTGCCACCAGTGACCCTTGGACAGGGGAGGCAGATACGCAGTATTTT
>.|TRBJ2-3|TRBD2|TRBV11-2|17
CASSLEGGRSSTDTQYF
TGTGCCAGCAGCTTAGAGGGCGGGAGGTCTAGCACAGATACGCAGTATTTT